A single sample gave rise to the 20 T cell receptor beta chains below, sequenced in a study of shared clonotypes between healthy human individuals. Naivety among CD8 cells was defined by CD45RO negativity and positive CCR7 selection, thereby excluding terminally differentiated effector memory CD45RA+ cells. Profiling relied on immunoSEQ multiplex PCR, and the TCRdb table lists in-frame clones only, not all of them. The repertoire holds 550,000 to 600,000 clones, with roughly 98% as singletons. The sequencing input was naive CD8+ T cells sorted from blood. Every receptor here comes from a man aged 25 to 40 in good health.

V is TRBV15 and J is TRBJ2-7; D unresolved. V lost 0 bases and J 2 bases, leaving 11 bases between the germline ends. CDR1 and CDR2 from the germline V gene are LNHNV and YYDKDF (reference sequence). The CDR3 spans 15 residues. CDR3 sequence reads: CATSRDRSAPYEQYF. The CDR3 DNA sequence: TGTGCCACCAGCAGAGATAGGAGCGCGCCCTACGAGCAGTACTTC.

The rearrangement uses TRBV11-2 and TRBJ2-7, with 9 positions matching TRBD1. Unmatched junction bases numbered 6, after V lost 4 bases and J lost 2 bases. This CDR3 region has 15 residues. Per germline, CDR1 SGHAT and CDR2 FQNNGV. In DNA form, the CDR3 reads TGTGCCAGCAGCTACCCCGGGACAGGGACCTACGAGCAGTACTTC. It is translated as CASSYPGTGTYEQYF.

The chain has TRBV9 and TRBJ2-7; 10 bases agree with TRBD2. CDR3 size: 14 residues. From germline, CDR1 is SGDLS and CDR2 YYNGEE. Trimming at V came to 5 bases and at J to 6 bases, leaving 8 bases not matched to a gene. The CDR3 region has the DNA TGTGCCAGCAGTCCTAGCGGGAGCTTTGGCGAGCAGTACTTC. The encoded protein is CASSPSGSFGEQYF.

A remark on this clone: The junction departs from the called germline gene at one end, perhaps through a read error. V is TRBV13 and J is TRBJ2-7; D is unclear. The CDR3 is 12 amino acids. CDR1 is PRHDT, CDR2 FYEKMQ, per germline (reference sequence). The CDR3 sequence is CASSLVDGRLDF. For the CDR3, the DNA is TGTGCCAGCAGCTTAGTAGACGGTCGTTTGGACTTC. The variable domain in full, completed from reference TRBV13 and TRBJ2-7, reads AAGVIQSPRHLIKEKRETATLKCYPIPRHDTVYWYQQGPGQDPQFLISFYEKMQSDKGSIPDRFSAQQFSDYHSELNMSSLELGDSALYFCASSLVDGRLDFGPGTRLTVT.

This clone showed up just once. The chain carries TRBV7-2 and TRBJ2-6; the D is unclear. The ends were cut back, 5 bases at V and 2 bases at J, with 10 bases in the middle. The CDR3 has 15 residues. The germline V gene has CDR1 SGHTA and CDR2 FQGNSA. This CDR3 reads CASSRPSAGANVLTF. CDR3 in DNA: TGTGCCAGCAGCCGGCCCTCCGCTGGGGCCAACGTCCTGACTTTC. Based on the CDR3 plus reference TRBV7-2 and TRBJ2-6, the full variable domain is GAGVSQSPSNKVTEKGKDVELRCDPISGHTALYWYRQSLGQGLEFLIYFQGNSAPDKSGLPSDRFSAERTGGSVSTLTIQRTQQEDSAVYLCASSRPSAGANVLTFGAGSRLTVL.

The chain couples TRBV4-1 to TRBJ1-2; D unclear. The CDR3 contains 14 residues. CDR1 MGHRA and CDR2 YSYEKL come from the germline V gene. Trimming stripped 1 base from V and 8 bases from J, with 14 bases between. CDR3: CASSQVYSLEGYTF. For the CDR3, the DNA is TGCGCCAGCAGCCAAGTCTACAGTTTGGAAGGCTACACCTTC.

This clone occurred once. The rearrangement uses TRBV5-4 and TRBJ2-2; 11 bases fit TRBD2. The trim removed 4 bases at V and 1 base at J, leaving 3 bases unmatched. CDR3 length equals 16 residues. Germline V gene sequence: CDR1 SGHNT, CDR2 YYREEE (reference sequence). CDR3: CASSGLAGGNTGELFF. CDR3 in DNA: TGTGCCAGCAGCGGTCTAGCGGGAGGGAACACCGGGGAGCTGTTTTTT.

This sequence joins TRBV7-9 and TRBJ2-4; D may be TRBD1 (6 bases). V lost 1 base to trimming and J lost 0 bases, with 10 bases between them. Germline CDR1 SEHNR, CDR2 FQNEAQ (reference sequence). The length of the CDR3 is 16 residues. CDR3 sequence (DNA): TGTGCCAGCAGCTTAGGGACAGAACTAGCCAAAAACATTCAGTACTTC. This sequence encodes CASSLGTELAKNIQYF.

V usage is TRBV5-4 and J usage is TRBJ1-1; D gene ambiguous. Germline V gene data show CDR1 as SGHNT and CDR2 as YYREEE (reference sequence). Trimming pared 4 bases from V and 8 bases from J, leaving 21 bases between. This CDR3 contains 15 residues. CDR3 amino acids: CASSRSETPHPEAFF. In DNA, the CDR3 is TGTGCCAGCAGCCGATCTGAGACCCCACACCCCGAAGCTTTCTTT.

V and J are TRBV10-3 and TRBJ2-7, with D perhaps TRBD2 (5 bases). The CDR3 covers 12 residues. The V end was cut by 11 bases, the J end by 3 bases, with 14 bases between. The germline V gene has CDR1 ENHRY and CDR2 SYGVKD. CDR3 protein: CALWTGFYEQYF. In DNA, the CDR3 is TGTGCCCTTTGGACTGGATTCTACGAGCAGTACTTC.

The chain employs TRBV5-1 and TRBJ2-2; 10 bases line up with TRBD2. Germline values: CDR1 SGHRS, CDR2 YFSETQ. Losses at the gene ends were 0 bases for V and 6 bases for J; bases not matched to a gene: 5. The CDR3 spans 16 residues. CDR3 DNA: TGCGCCAGCAGCTTGGAAGTGACTAGCGGGTCCGGGGAGCTGTTTTTT. Protein sequence: CASSLEVTSGSGELFF.

The CDR3 region has the DNA TGTGCCAGCAGTTTTGACAGCTACGAGCAGTACTTC. It encodes CASSFDSYEQYF. The V gene is TRBV28, the J gene TRBJ2-7; D may be TRBD1 (5 bases). There are 12 residues in the CDR3. Trimming took off 3 bases at V and 3 bases at J, with 6 bases between the two ends. Germline-derived CDR1 and CDR2 are MDHEN and SYDVKM. Using reference TRBV28 and TRBJ2-7 for the parts outside the CDR3, the full variable domain is DVKVTQSSRYLVKRTGEKVFLECVQDMDHENMFWYRQDPGLGLRLIYFSYDVKMKEKGDIPEGYSVSREKKERFSLILESASTNQTSMYLCASSFDSYEQYFGPGTRLTVT.

This chain uses TRBV21-1 with TRBJ2-5; the DNA was not used to check the table's D call, TRBD1. TRBV21-1 corresponds to a pseudogene. The CDR3 totals 16 residues. CDR3 sequence reads: CASSNWGTGGLETQYF. The CDR3 DNA sequence: TGTGCCAGCAGCAATTGGGGGACAGGGGGCTTGGAGACCCAGTACTTC.

The chain has TRBV5-1 and TRBJ2-7; 8 bases match TRBD1. The germline V gene has CDR1 SGHRS and CDR2 YFSETQ. CDR3 length equals 14 residues. V shed 10 bases and J 2 bases; nucleotides not matched to a gene: 11. DNA of the CDR3: TGCGCCTCCCAGTCCGGGACAGGCGCCTACGAGCAGTACTTC. It specifies CASQSGTGAYEQYF.

V is TRBV18 and J is TRBJ2-6, with D uncertain. CDR1 is KGHSH and CDR2 is LQKENI in the germline V gene. Deletions cut 5 bases from V and 0 bases from J, with 14 bases between. This CDR3 is built from 17 residues. This CDR3 reads CASSSPGRHSGANVLTF. The CDR3 DNA reads TGTGCCAGCTCAAGTCCCGGGCGACACTCTGGGGCCAACGTCCTGACTTTC. The variable domain in full, with the rest retrieved from reference TRBV18 and TRBJ2-6, is NAGVMQNPRHLVRRRGQEARLRCSPMKGHSHVYWYRQLPEEGLKFMVYLQKENIIDESGMPKERFSAEFPKEGPSILRIQQVVRGDSAAYFCASSSPGRHSGANVLTFGAGSRLTVL.

The chain uses TRBV10-3 and TRBJ2-6; TRBD1 is a possible D gene (5 bases). V was trimmed by 7 bases and J by 2 bases, leaving 9 bases between them. The CDR3 totals 14 residues. The germline V gene has CDR1 ENHRY and CDR2 SYGVKD. CDR3 residues: CAIKGQAGANVLTF. The CDR3 nucleotides are TGTGCCATCAAAGGACAAGCTGGGGCCAACGTCCTGACTTTC.

The chain couples TRBV29-1 to TRBJ1-2; D is unresolved. The germline V gene has CDR1 SQVTM and CDR2 ANQGSEA. This CDR3 spans 12 amino acids. The germline V and J ends were trimmed by 5 bases and 4 bases, with 11 bases remaining between them. CDR3 in DNA: TGCAGCGTTAGGCAGTACGGCTATGGCTACACCTTC. It specifies CSVRQYGYGYTF.

The CDR3 nucleotides read TGTGCCAGCAGCAAAGGACTAGCGGGAGGGCGGGCCGGGGAGCTGTTTTTT. Protein: CASSKGLAGGRAGELFF. This chain connects TRBV27 to TRBJ2-2; TRBD2 agrees at 15 bases. From germline, CDR1 is MNHEY and CDR2 SMNVEV (reference sequence). This CDR3 region has 17 residues. The junction had 8 bases not matched to a gene; V was cut back by 6 bases and J by 6 bases.

With respect to this clone: Other DNA sequences in the sample encode the same CDR3. V usage is TRBV27 and J usage is TRBJ1-1, with D uncertain. Germline lookup yields CDR1 MNHEY and CDR2 SMNVEV (reference sequence). V lost 3 bases to trimming and J lost 0 bases, with 5 bases between them. The CDR3 consists of 13 residues. The CDR3 spells CASSLSLNTEAFF. CDR3 nucleotide sequence: TGTGCCAGCAGTTTGTCCCTGAACACTGAAGCTTTCTTT.

This chain joins TRBV29-1 and TRBJ2-1, with D possibly being TRBD1 or TRBD2 (5 bases each). Germline V lookup: CDR1 SQVTM, CDR2 ANQGSEA. The CDR3 runs 13 residues. The ends were cut back, 4 bases at V and 7 bases at J, with 14 bases in the middle. CDR3 coding DNA: TGCAGCGTTGGGTATGGGGGAGTAAATGAGCAGTTCTTC. It yields the protein CSVGYGGVNEQFF.